The TCR beta chain under discussion was sequenced for a study of cytomegalovirus exposure and HLA in healthy donors. The CDR3 has 12 amino acids. Germline lookup yields CDR1 ENHRY and CDR2 SYGVKD. The V end was cut by 3 bases, the J end by 8 bases, with 11 bases between. Researchers ran the PCR with 60 Vbeta and 13 Jbeta primers. Repertoires were generated with immunoSEQ multiplex PCR, while TCRdb's copy carries only in-frame clones and drops some. The data hold about 180,000 clones, with 75% to 80% observed a single time. The table lists this clone with a count of one. The receptor comes from a man in his forties in good health and CMV-seropositive. Sequences were obtained from PBMCs. The genes are TRBV10-3 and TRBJ2-7, with D tentatively TRBD1 (5 bases). CDR3 coding DNA: TGTGCCATCAGTGAAGGGGAAGGCAAGCAGTACTTC. Its protein product is CAISEGEGKQYF.